The source of this T cell receptor beta chain is a study of Ad26.COV2.S vaccination and SARS-CoV-2 variants. Study-wide background: Ad26.COV2.S, an intramuscular injection, was given once or twice 56 days apart.

Germline assignment: CDR1 SEHNR and CDR2 FQNEAQ (reference sequence). V lost 6 bases, J lost 4 bases, and 17 bases lay in between. The CDR3 sequence is 15 residues long. Regarding the study as a whole: For non-spike TCRs, breadth in vaccine recipients resembled that in placebo recipients.

Profiling relied on immunoSEQ multiplex PCR, and the TCRdb table lists in-frame clones only, not all of them. The sample has hundreds of thousands of clones, approximately 90% seen once; the top ten hold 12%. Notes on this clone: The antigen is not known.

Treatment denoted: roughly 19 received Ad26.COV2.S at low or high dose, single or two shots; a few received placebo; per-sample allocation not given. Sampling occurred on day 63 after the first vaccine or placebo injection. Boston hosted the donor, who was an adult aged 18-55 years. This chain connects TRBV7-9 to TRBJ2-3, with D unresolved. This clonotype originated in a person aged 18-60 years who received the Ad26.COV2.S COVID-19 vaccine or a placebo. This material consisted of peripheral blood, taken in a trial of Ad26.COV2.S vaccine versus placebo. The CDR3 DNA sequence: TGTGCCAGCAGTTACGAACGCGGTAGAGCAGATACGCAGTATTTT. It specifies CASSYERGRADTQYF.